One sample yielded the 2 T cell receptor beta chains listed below, sequenced in a study of PD-1 blockade in classical Hodgkin lymphoma. The repertoire was sequenced with immunoSEQ multiplex PCR; TCRdb's copy has only in-frame clones and lacks some. The sample has roughly 4,700 clones; around 66% are singletons. Autologous stem cell transplantation was followed by relapse in every patient, and brentuximab vedotin exposure varied. The specimen comprised peripheral blood mononuclear cells (PBMCs), sampled before the second cycle of nivolumab. All receptors come from a human donor with classical Hodgkin lymphoma.

This chain uses TRBV5-1 with TRBJ1-1; unclear D gene. In germline, CDR1 is SGHRS, CDR2 YFSETQ. The CDR3 covers 14 residues. V shed 4 bases and J shed 1 base, with 11 bases lying between them. CDR3 nucleotides: TGCGCCAGCAGCCCTTTCGGCCAGAACACTGAAGCTTTCTTT. Translating gives CASSPFGQNTEAFF.

The chain recombines TRBV2 with TRBJ2-7; possibly TRBD2 for D (5 bases). CDR3 size: 12 residues. Between the trimmed V and J ends, which lost 8 bases and 1 base, there was a span of 9 bases. Germline values: CDR1 SNHLY, CDR2 FYNNEI. For the CDR3, the DNA is TGTGCCAGCGGAACGGGATCCTACGAGCAGTACTTC. Protein sequence: CASGTGSYEQYF.